This T cell receptor beta chain stems from a study of CXCR3-negative and CXCR3-positive naive CD8 T cells. Study-level background: Each library held about 1.5 +/- 0.3 million TRB reads, 110 million to 150 million in total.

Study-wide results and limits: Within a donor, both naive subsets shared TRBV-TRBJ usage, unlike memory cells.

Germline V gives CDR1 SGDLS, CDR2 YYNGEE. The CDR3 has 15 residues. A remark on this clonotype: No antigen is known for it.

All TRB cDNA libraries came from 5' RACE performed with UMI labels. From the 5' RACE reads, TCRdb lists one entry per CDR3 protein and no DNA. The sample includes approximately 47,000 distinct CDR3 sequences. All CD8+ T cell subsets were sorted in triplicate at fewer than 350,000 cells each. The genes are TRBV9 and TRBJ2-7; the TRBD1 assignment by TCRdb is unverifiable without DNA. Sequenced sample: naive CXCR3- CD8+ T cells from blood. Regarding subset: CD45RO-CCR7+CD27+CD95- naive CD8+ T cells lacking CXCR3 (TNR3-). The clonotype originates from a human donor in good health. Some clones in this sample may be carry-over from other donors' samples. The CDR3 sequence: CASSGAGTGDHEQYF.